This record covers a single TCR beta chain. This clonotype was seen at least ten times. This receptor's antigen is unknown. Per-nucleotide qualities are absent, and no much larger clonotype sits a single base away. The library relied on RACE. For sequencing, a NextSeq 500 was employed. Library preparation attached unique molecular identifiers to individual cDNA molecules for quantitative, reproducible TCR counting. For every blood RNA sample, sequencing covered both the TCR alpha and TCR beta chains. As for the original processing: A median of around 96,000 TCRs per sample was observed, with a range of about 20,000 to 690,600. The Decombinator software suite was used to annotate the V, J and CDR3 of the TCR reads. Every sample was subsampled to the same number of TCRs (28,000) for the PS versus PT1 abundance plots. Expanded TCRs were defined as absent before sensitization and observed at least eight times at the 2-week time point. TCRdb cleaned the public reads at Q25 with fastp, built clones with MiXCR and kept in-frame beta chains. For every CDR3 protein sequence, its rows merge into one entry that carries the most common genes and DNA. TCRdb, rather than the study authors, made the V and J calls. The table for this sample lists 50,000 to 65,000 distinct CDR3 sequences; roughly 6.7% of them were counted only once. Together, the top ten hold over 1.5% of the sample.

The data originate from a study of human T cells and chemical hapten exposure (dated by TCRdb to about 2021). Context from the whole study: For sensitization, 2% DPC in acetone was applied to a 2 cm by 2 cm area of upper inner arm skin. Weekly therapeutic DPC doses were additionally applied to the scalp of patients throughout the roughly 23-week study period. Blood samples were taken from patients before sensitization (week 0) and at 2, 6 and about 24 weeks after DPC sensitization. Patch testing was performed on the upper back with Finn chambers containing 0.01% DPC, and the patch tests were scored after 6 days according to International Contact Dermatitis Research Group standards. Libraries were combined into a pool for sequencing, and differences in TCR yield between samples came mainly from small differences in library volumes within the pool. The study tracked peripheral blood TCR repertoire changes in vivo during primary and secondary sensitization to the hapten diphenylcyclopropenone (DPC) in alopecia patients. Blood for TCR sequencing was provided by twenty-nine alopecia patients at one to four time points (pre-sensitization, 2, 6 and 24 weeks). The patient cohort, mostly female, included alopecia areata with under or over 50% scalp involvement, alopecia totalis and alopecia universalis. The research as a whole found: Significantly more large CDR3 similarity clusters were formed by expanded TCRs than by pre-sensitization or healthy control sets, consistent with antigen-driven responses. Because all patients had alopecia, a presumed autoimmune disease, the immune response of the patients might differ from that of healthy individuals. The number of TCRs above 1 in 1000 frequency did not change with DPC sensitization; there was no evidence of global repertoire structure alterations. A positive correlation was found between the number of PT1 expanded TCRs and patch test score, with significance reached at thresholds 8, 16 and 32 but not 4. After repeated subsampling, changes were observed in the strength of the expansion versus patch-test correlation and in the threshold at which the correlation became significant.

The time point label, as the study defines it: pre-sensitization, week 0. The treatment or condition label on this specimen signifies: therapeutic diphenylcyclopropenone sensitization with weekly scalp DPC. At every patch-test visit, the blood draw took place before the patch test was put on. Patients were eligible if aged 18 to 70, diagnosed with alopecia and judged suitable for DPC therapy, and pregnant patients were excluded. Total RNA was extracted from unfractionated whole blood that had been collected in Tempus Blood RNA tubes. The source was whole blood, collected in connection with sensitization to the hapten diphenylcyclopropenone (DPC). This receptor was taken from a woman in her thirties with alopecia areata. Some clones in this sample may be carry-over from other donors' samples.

The encoded CDR3 is CASSVLPLGAGQPQHF. The nucleotide sequence is TGTGCCAGCAGCGTATTACCACTCGGGGCGGGGCAGCCCCAGCATTTT. This sequence uses TRBV6-1 and TRBJ1-5; possibly the D gene is TRBD1, per 5 matching bases. CDR1 and CDR2 are read off the germline V gene as MNHNS and SASEGT. Measured from the cysteine to the phenylalanine, the CDR3 is 16 residues long. CDR3 DNA only is kept here, 48 bases in frame from base 1. Cut back by 6 bases and 7 bases, the V and J ends lie 22 bases apart.